The clone carrying this T cell receptor beta chain appeared a few times. Its antigen is undetermined. The PCR ran on 60 Vbeta and 13 Jbeta primers. Profiled with immunoSEQ multiplex PCR; TCRdb holds only in-frame clones, not every one. This sample yields about 120,000 clones, of which 9.5% are seen a single time; 2.5% to 3.5% belongs to the top ten. Germline CDR1 is SQVTM and CDR2 is ANQGSEA. With V trimmed by 4 bases and J by 8 bases, 7 bases remained unmatched. CDR3 length: 13 amino acids. This record comes from a study of cytomegalovirus exposure and HLA in healthy donors. Study-wide results and limits: As was reported, the classifier diagnosed cytomegalovirus status with high specificity and sensitivity.

The sequence was obtained from a man aged 25-45 years in good health and CMV-seronegative. The sample consisted of PBMCs. The chain combines TRBV29-1 with TRBJ1-2, with 10 bases fitting TRBD1. Written as DNA, the CDR3 is TGCAGCGTTGGACAGGGGGCTTTGGGGGGCTACACCTTC. The encoded protein is CSVGQGALGGYTF.